These 19 T cell receptor beta chains were sequenced from one sample in a study of breast tumors, draining lymph nodes, adjacent tissues. From the multiplex PCR reads, TCRdb called clonotypes with MiXCR, one entry per CDR3 protein. The data hold some 38,000 distinct CDR3 sequences, with around a third observed a single time. Sequenced: breast tumor tissue. These receptors were collected from a female donor with breast cancer. Some clones in this sample may be carry-over from other donors' samples.

The sample holds many counts of this clonotype. The chain employs TRBV7-9 and TRBJ2-1; 9 nucleotides align to TRBD2. The CDR3 length is 16 residues. CDR1 SEHNR and CDR2 FQNEAQ come from the germline V gene (reference sequence). V dropped 4 bases and J dropped 2; count of bases not matched to a gene: 6. The CDR3 here is CASSSVAGGAYNEQFF. The CDR3 DNA reads as TGTGCCAGCAGCTCCGTGGCGGGAGGGGCCTACAATGAGCAGTTCTTC.

The table lists this clonotype with many counts. This sequence joins TRBV7-9 and TRBJ2-7, with a weak D call TRBD2 (6 bases). Germline V gives CDR1 SEHNR, CDR2 FQNEAQ (reference sequence). Trimming left V 1 base short and J 2 bases short, with 9 bases between. The CDR3 loop spans 14 amino acids. In nucleotides, the CDR3 is TGTGCCAGCAGCTTAGAAGGAGGGACCTACGAGCAGTACTTC. Its protein product is CASSLEGGTYEQYF. Using reference TRBV7-9 and TRBJ2-7 for the parts outside the CDR3, the full variable domain is DTGVSQNPRHKITKRGQNVTFRCDPISEHNRLYWYRQTLGQGPEFLTYFQNEAQLEKSRLLSDRFSAERPKGSFSTLEIQRTEQGDSAMYLCASSLEGGTYEQYFGPGTRLTVT.

About this clonotype: A much larger clone differs by one base, so this may be a read error. Without the conserved terminal phenylalanine or tryptophan, this CDR3 likely stems from a read error. The chain uses TRBV6-1 and TRBJ2-7, with 8 bases identical to TRBD1. Per germline, CDR1 MNHNS and CDR2 SASEGT. The CDR3 is made up of 15 amino acids. V gave up 2 bases and J gave up 6 bases; unmatched junction bases: 9. The CDR3 loop is CASSEIGDRQSEQYL. The CDR3 DNA follows: TGTGCCAGCAGTGAAATCGGGGACAGGCAGTCCGAGCAGTACCTC.

The sample holds many counts of this clonotype. J is TRBJ2-2 and V is TRBV4-1; the D gene is possibly TRBD2 (6 bases). CDR1 and CDR2 from the germline V gene are MGHRA and YSYEKL. This CDR3 has 15 amino acids. Trimming removed 5 bases from V and 6 bases from J, with 16 bases in between. CDR3 in amino acids: CASSLPGLKAGELFF. CDR3 in DNA: TGCGCCAGCAGCTTGCCGGGACTGAAGGCCGGGGAGCTGTTTTTT.

This clonotype was counted a single time. This chain joins TRBV9 and TRBJ2-5; perhaps TRBD2 as D (5 bases). Per germline, CDR1 SGDLS and CDR2 YYNGEE. This CDR3 comprises 13 residues. V shed 1 base and J shed 7 bases, with 11 bases lying between them. CDR3 bases: TGTGCCAGCAGCGTAATGGGAGACGGGACCCAGTACTTC. This codes for CASSVMGDGTQYF.

Relative to its sample, this clonotype is medium-sized (0.01 to 0.1%). This sequence joins TRBV6-1 and TRBJ2-7; TRBD2 matches 8 bases. CDR3 length: 13 residues. CDR1 is MNHNS, CDR2 SASEGT, per germline. With 8 bases clipped from V and 2 bases from J, the junction kept 5 bases outside the gene matches. As DNA, the CDR3 is TGTGCCAGCCCCGGGGGGGCCGCCTACGAGCAGTACTTC. Protein sequence: CASPGGAAYEQYF.

In its sample, this clonotype was seen many times. This rearrangement joins TRBV9 to TRBJ2-1; the D is unclear. CDR3 length equals 15 residues. Trimming stripped 3 bases from V and 2 bases from J, with 12 bases between. Germline CDR1 and CDR2: SGDLS and YYNGEE. Here the CDR3 reads CASSGPMTAYNEQFF. DNA of the CDR3: TGTGCCAGCAGCGGACCCATGACGGCCTACAATGAGCAGTTCTTC.

In this sample, this clonotype turned up many times. The CDR3 nucleotides are TGCAGTGCACTTTCGACAGGGAACTCCTACGAGCAGTACTTC. Its translation is CSALSTGNSYEQYF. The chain combines TRBV20-1 with TRBJ2-7; 7 positions match TRBD1. Germline CDR1 reads DFQATT; CDR2 reads SNEGSKA (reference sequence). The J segment lost 0 bases and the V segment lost 6 bases, leaving 8 bases of the junction unmatched. The CDR3 is made up of 14 amino acids.

A word on this clonotype: One base away lies a much larger clone, so this may be a sequencing read error. The rearrangement links TRBV7-9 to TRBJ2-1; 12 bases match TRBD2. In germline, CDR1 is SEHNR, CDR2 FQNEAQ (reference sequence). This CDR3 is built from 14 residues. The CDR3 bases are TGTGCCGGCAGCTTACTAGCGGGAGGTAATGAGCAGTTCTTC. It translates to CAGSLLAGGNEQFF. The full variable domain, rest sourced from reference TRBV7-9 and TRBJ2-1, is DTGVSQNPRHKITKRGQNVTFRCDPISEHNRLYWYRQTLGQGPEFLTYFQNEAQLEKSRLLSDRFSAERPKGSFSTLEIQRTEQGDSAMYLCAGSLLAGGNEQFFGPGTRLTVL.

About this clonotype itself: At one of its ends the junction is not consistent with the germline gene, which may arise from a read error. The chain carries TRBV18 and TRBJ1-2, with D unclear. This CDR3 is built from 12 residues. From germline, CDR1 is KGHSH and CDR2 LQKENI. The CDR3 region has the DNA TGTGCCAGCTCATCAGAAAACTATGGCCACATCTTC. Protein sequence: CASSSENYGHIF.

In this sample, this clonotype is medium-sized (0.01 to 0.1%). The V and J genes are TRBV11-2 and TRBJ1-6; tentative D call: TRBD1 (5 bases). Germline assignment: CDR1 SGHAT and CDR2 FQNNGV. Trimming removed 3 bases at V and 7 bases at J, with 16 bases between. The CDR3 is 16 amino acids. CDR3 sequence: CASSFPGAGPNSPLHF. The CDR3 nucleotides are TGTGCCAGCAGCTTTCCTGGGGCAGGCCCAAATTCACCCCTCCACTTT.

Of note for this clonotype: Possible read error: a much larger clone is one base away. The chain uses TRBV7-9 and TRBJ2-2, with D maybe TRBD1 (7 bases). The CDR3 runs to 17 residues. Trimming left V 5 bases short and J 9 bases short, with 25 bases between. Per the germline V gene, CDR1 is SEHNR and CDR2 is FQNEAQ (reference sequence). The CDR3 is CASSPRPAGQRVRELFF. The CDR3 DNA reads TGTGCCAGCAGCCCGCGACCTGCGGGACAGAGGGTTAGGGAGCTGTTTTTT.

This clonotype was counted only a few times. The chain couples TRBV7-3 to TRBJ1-1, with D unclear. This CDR3 has 13 residues. Trimming shortened V by 3 bases and J by 1 base, and 6 bases separated the two germline ends. CDR1 is SGHTA, CDR2 FQGTGA, per germline. In nucleotides, the CDR3 is TGTGCCAGCAGCTTGTATCCGAACACTGAAGCTTTCTTT. Amino acids: CASSLYPNTEAFF. The complete variable domain, with remaining parts taken from reference TRBV7-3 and TRBJ1-1, reads GAGVSQTPSNKVTEKGKYVELRCDPISGHTALYWYRQSLGQGPEFLIYFQGTGAADDSGLPNDRFFAVRPEGSVSTLKIQRTERGDSAVYLCASSLYPNTEAFFGQGTRLTVV.

Turning to this clonotype: One base away lies a much larger clone, so this may be a sequencing read error. The CDR3 ends on some other residue instead of the conserved phenylalanine or tryptophan, so this is likely a read error. The chain carries TRBV10-1 and TRBJ2-1; D may be TRBD2 (5 bases). CDR1 and CDR2 from the germline V gene are WNHNN and SYGVQD (reference sequence). Trimming left V 5 bases short and J 9 bases short, with 11 bases between. CDR3 size: 12 residues. The CDR3 sequence is CASSRGSSEQFL. The CDR3 nucleotides are TGCGCCAGCAGTAGAGGGTCGAGTGAGCAGTTCCTC.

The table lists this clonotype with a few counts. V and J are TRBV20-1 and TRBJ2-1; 12 bases match TRBD2. Germline V lookup: CDR1 DFQATT, CDR2 SNEGSKA (reference sequence). CDR3 length: 16 amino acids. V was clipped by 0 bases and J by 9 bases; unmatched bases: 9. Here the CDR3 DNA reads TGCAGTGCTAGAGATTGGACTAGCGGGATTACAAGTGAGCAGTTCTTC. It codes for CSARDWTSGITSEQFF.

The chain combines TRBV27 with TRBJ1-6; TRBD1 aligns across 9 bases. Germline CDR1 MNHEY, CDR2 SMNVEV (reference sequence). After removal of 5 bases from V and 10 bases from J, the junction contained 9 bases not matched to a gene. This CDR3 comprises 15 residues. The CDR3 region has the DNA TGTGCCAGCAGTCTCATACGGGACAGGGTCTCACCCCTCCACTTT. It codes for CASSLIRDRVSPLHF.

The CDR3 loop reads CASTPSPSGRSANTGELFF. CDR3 DNA: TGTGCCAGCACCCCAAGCCCTAGCGGGAGATCTGCGAACACCGGGGAGCTGTTTTTT. The rearrangement joins TRBV12-3 or TRBV12-4 to TRBJ2-2, with 10 bases matching TRBD2. There are 19 residues in the CDR3. Trimming removed 7 bases from V and 0 bases from J; junction bases left unmatched: 14.

V usage is TRBV19 and J usage is TRBJ2-1; D is possibly TRBD1 or TRBD2 (6 bases each). CDR1 and CDR2 (germline): LNHDA, SQIVND (reference sequence). V was pared by 3 bases and J by 0 bases, with 12 bases between. The CDR3 covers 16 residues. The CDR3 sequence: CASSIRGDGSYNEQFF. Written as DNA, the CDR3 is TGTGCCAGTAGTATTAGGGGGGATGGCTCCTACAATGAGCAGTTCTTC.

This clonotype was found many times. This sequence joins TRBV20-1 and TRBJ2-3; 8 bases align to TRBD2. Germline V gives CDR1 DFQATT, CDR2 SNEGSKA (reference sequence). The CDR3 has 15 residues. V lost 3 bases and J lost 5; bases outside the gene matches: 10. The CDR3 DNA is TGCAGTGCTAGCCTTGAGACTAGCGTGGAAGATACGCAGTATTTT. It translates to CSASLETSVEDTQYF.